What follows are 8 T cell receptor beta chains derived from one specimen sequenced in a study of Ad26.COV2.S vaccination and SARS-CoV-2 variants. As for treatment: roughly 19 received Ad26.COV2.S at low or high dose, single or two shots; several received placebo; per-sample allocation not given. The samples date from day 63 after the first vaccine or placebo injection. Sequenced by immunoSEQ multiplex PCR; TCRdb stores in-frame clones only, minus some. The sample holds 380,000 or so clones, 83% seen once. The source material was peripheral blood, sampled in a trial of Ad26.COV2.S vaccine versus placebo. These receptors all stem from a person aged 18-65 years who received the Ad26.COV2.S COVID-19 vaccine or a placebo.

V and J are TRBV2 and TRBJ1-1; D is ambiguous. With 3 bases removed from V and 9 bases from J, the gap between germline ends came to 14 bases. The germline CDR1 and CDR2 sequences are SNHLY and FYNNEI. The CDR3 consists of 13 residues. The CDR3 here is CASSDPGIAKAFF. The CDR3 nucleotides read TGTGCCAGCAGTGACCCCGGGATTGCCAAAGCTTTCTTT.

The V call is TRBV7-3, the J call TRBJ1-4; no reliable D call. This CDR3 is 13 amino acids long. Trimming took off 11 bases at V and 5 bases at J, with 15 bases between the two ends. CDR1 SGHTA and CDR2 FQGTGA come from the germline V gene. This CDR3 is CARKAVPNEKLFF. CDR3 DNA sequence: TGTGCCCGAAAAGCGGTCCCAAATGAAAAACTGTTTTTT.

This chain uses TRBV29-1 with TRBJ2-7; 7 nucleotides align to TRBD1. There are 15 residues in the CDR3. With V trimmed by 7 bases and J by 2 bases, 14 bases remained unmatched. Germline lookup yields CDR1 SQVTM and CDR2 ANQGSEA. The CDR3 loop is CSARGRQGSAYEQYF. CDR3 bases: TGCAGCGCTAGGGGTCGACAGGGTAGCGCCTACGAGCAGTACTTC.

The chain joins TRBV5-1 to TRBJ2-2; 8 bases match TRBD1. The germline gives CDR1 SGHRS, CDR2 YFSETQ. The CDR3 covers 15 residues. Trimming at V came to 6 bases and at J to 3 bases, leaving 7 bases not matched to a gene. The CDR3 coding sequence is TGCGCCAGCACCGTGATGACAGGGGACACCGGGGAGCTGTTTTTT. Protein sequence: CASTVMTGDTGELFF.

This clone has only a few counts. This chain joins TRBV7-2 and TRBJ2-1; TRBD2 matches 9 bases. The CDR3 is 15 amino acids. Germline assignment: CDR1 SGHTA and CDR2 FQGNSA. Trimming removed 1 base from V and 5 bases from J; junction bases left unmatched: 3. The chain's CDR3 is CASSLVASGDNEQFF. The DNA of the CDR3 is TGTGCCAGCAGCTTAGTGGCTAGCGGGGACAATGAGCAGTTCTTC.

The genes are TRBV5-4 and TRBJ1-2; D is uncertain. V was pared by 3 bases and J by 1 base, with 10 bases between. The CDR3 contains 14 residues. CDR1 SGHNT and CDR2 YYREEE come from the germline V gene (reference sequence). The CDR3 protein is CASSYPANNYGYTF. In DNA, the CDR3 is TGTGCCAGCAGCTATCCGGCCAATAACTATGGCTACACCTTC.

The V call is TRBV4-2, the J call TRBJ1-2; no clear D gene. Germline lookup yields CDR1 LGHNA and CDR2 YNFKEQ. Deletions cut 2 bases from V and 8 bases from J, with 15 bases between. CDR3 size: 14 residues. The CDR3 is CASSQPAGRQGYTF. CDR3 DNA: TGTGCCAGCAGCCAACCAGCCGGTCGCCAGGGCTACACCTTC.

The CDR3 DNA is TGTGCCAGCAGTTTGGGCAGGCGTAACTATGGCTACACCTTC. As protein: CASSLGRRNYGYTF. This chain joins TRBV28 and TRBJ1-2, with D unclear. Trimming cost V 3 bases and J 1 base, with 9 bases left between them. There are 14 residues in the CDR3. Germline V gene data show CDR1 as MDHEN and CDR2 as SYDVKM.